This T cell receptor beta chain came from a study of CXCR3-negative and CXCR3-positive naive CD8 T cells. General observations from the study: TRBV-TRBJ usage was alike in naive CXCR3-negative and CXCR3-positive cells but differed in memory cells. The level of CXCR3 expression partially decreased after cryopreservation; the majority of assays used fresh PBMCs.

Points on this clonotype: Its antigen is still unknown.

UMI-labeled 5' RACE TRB cDNA libraries were prepared from the cells. For each CDR3 protein, TCRdb gives one entry from its re-call of the 5' RACE reads, without DNA. The listing records tens of thousands of distinct CDR3 sequences. Sequenced: naive CXCR3- CD8+ T cells from blood. This sample's subset: CD45RO-CCR7+CD27+CD95- naive CD8+ T cells lacking CXCR3 (TNR3-). The receptor was isolated from a human donor in good health. Some clones in this sample may be carry-over from other donors' samples.

CDR3 loop: CSAHFSGLSYEQYF. The J gene is TRBJ2-7, the V gene TRBV20-1; the TCRdb D gene call, TRBD2, has no DNA to confirm it. Germline values: CDR1 DFQATT, CDR2 SNEGSKA (reference sequence). CDR3 length: 14 amino acids.